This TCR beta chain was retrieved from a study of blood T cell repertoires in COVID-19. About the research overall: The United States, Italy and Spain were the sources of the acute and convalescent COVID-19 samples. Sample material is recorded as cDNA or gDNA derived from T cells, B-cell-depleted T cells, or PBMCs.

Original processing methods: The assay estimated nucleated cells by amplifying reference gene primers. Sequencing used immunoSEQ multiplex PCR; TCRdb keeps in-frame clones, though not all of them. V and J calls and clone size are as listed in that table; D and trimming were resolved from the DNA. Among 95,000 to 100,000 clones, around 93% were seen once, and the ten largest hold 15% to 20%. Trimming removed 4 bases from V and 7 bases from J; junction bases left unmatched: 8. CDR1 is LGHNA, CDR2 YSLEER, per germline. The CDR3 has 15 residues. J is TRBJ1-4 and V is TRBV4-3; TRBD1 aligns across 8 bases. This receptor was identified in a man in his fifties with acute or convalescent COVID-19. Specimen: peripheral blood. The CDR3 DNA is TGCGCCAGCAGCCGCGCCGGGACAGGCGTTGAAAAACTGTTTTTT. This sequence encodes CASSRAGTGVEKLFF.